The T cell receptor beta chain described here comes from a study of cytomegalovirus exposure and HLA in healthy donors. Vbeta (60) and Jbeta (13) primers were used in the PCR. Sequenced by immunoSEQ multiplex PCR; TCRdb stores in-frame clones only, minus some. Of over 130,000 clones listed, 80% are singletons. Germline V gives CDR1 SEHNR, CDR2 FQNEAQ (reference sequence). There are 13 residues in the CDR3. Unmatched junction bases numbered 6, after V lost 5 bases and J lost 9 bases. This chain links TRBV7-9 with TRBJ2-5, with 10 bases that match TRBD1. This receptor was taken from a man aged 45 to 65 in good health and CMV-seronegative. Sequences were obtained from PBMCs. CDR3 loop: CASSPGQGIPQYF. The CDR3 DNA sequence: TGTGCCAGCAGCCCGGGACAGGGGATCCCCCAGTACTTC.